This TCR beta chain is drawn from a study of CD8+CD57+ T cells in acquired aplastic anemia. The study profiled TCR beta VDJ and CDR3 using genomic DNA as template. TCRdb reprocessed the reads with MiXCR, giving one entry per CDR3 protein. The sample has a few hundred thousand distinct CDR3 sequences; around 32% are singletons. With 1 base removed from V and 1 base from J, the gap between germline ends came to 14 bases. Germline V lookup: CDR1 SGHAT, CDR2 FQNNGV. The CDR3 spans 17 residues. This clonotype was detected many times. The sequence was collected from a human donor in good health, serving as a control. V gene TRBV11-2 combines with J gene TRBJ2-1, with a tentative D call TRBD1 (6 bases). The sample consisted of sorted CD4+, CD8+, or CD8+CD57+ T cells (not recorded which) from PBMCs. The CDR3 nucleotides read TGTGCCAGCAGCTTAGGATGGGGGCAGGTATCCTACAATGAGCAGTTCTTC. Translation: CASSLGWGQVSYNEQFF.